The source of this T cell receptor beta chain is a study of blood T cell repertoires in COVID-19. There are 14 residues in the CDR3. Germline V gives CDR1 KGHSH, CDR2 LQKENI. Trimming pared 3 bases from V and 6 bases from J, leaving 13 bases between. Clones were read by immunoSEQ multiplex PCR, and TCRdb kept only the in-frame ones, dropping some. This repertoire shows 230,000 or so clones, more than 75% found once; its top ten account for less than 8.5%. V is TRBV18 and J is TRBJ2-3; D not certain. This clonotype was sampled from a woman in her fifties or sixties who had been exposed to COVID-19. The specimen was PBMCs or T cells enriched from blood (not recorded which). The CDR3 here is CASSPGLTADTQYF. Written as DNA, the CDR3 is TGTGCCAGCTCACCGGGCCTCACGGCGGATACGCAGTATTTT.